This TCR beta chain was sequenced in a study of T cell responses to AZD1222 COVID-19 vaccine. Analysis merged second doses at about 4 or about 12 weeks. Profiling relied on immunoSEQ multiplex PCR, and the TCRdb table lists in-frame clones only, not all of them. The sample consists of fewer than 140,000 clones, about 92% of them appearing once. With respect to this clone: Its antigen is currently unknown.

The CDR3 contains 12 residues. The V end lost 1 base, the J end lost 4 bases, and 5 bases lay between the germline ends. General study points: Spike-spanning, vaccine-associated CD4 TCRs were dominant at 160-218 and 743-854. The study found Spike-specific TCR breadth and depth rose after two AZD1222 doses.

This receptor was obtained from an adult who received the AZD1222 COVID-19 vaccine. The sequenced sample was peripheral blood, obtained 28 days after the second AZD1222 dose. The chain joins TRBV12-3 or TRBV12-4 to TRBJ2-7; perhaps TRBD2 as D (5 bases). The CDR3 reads CASSLVAYEQYF. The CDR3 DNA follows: TGTGCCAGCAGTTTAGTAGCGTACGAGCAGTACTTC.